A selection of T cell receptor beta chains follows, all from one sample in a study of control samples from healthy donors and cancer patients. Generated by immunoSEQ multiplex PCR, the TCRdb table keeps only in-frame clones and is missing some. The table records about 28,000 clones, around 80% of them present only once. The sequenced sample consisted of PBMCs. The source of these receptors is a man in his sixties with head and neck cancer. Each CDR3 is given with its conserved first and last residue. The D gene is left open where the match is weak. The size of a clone is reported for some rows only, either as once, few or many, or as a class for expanded clones.

size	J	D	length	V	DNA	CDR3
.	TRBJ2-3	TRBD2	15	TRBV14	TGTGCCAGCAGCCAAGGACTAGCGGGAGTGGATACGCAGTATTTT	CASSQGLAGVDTQYF
.	TRBJ1-5	.	17	TRBV24-1	TGTGCCACCAGTGACCCCGGGACACCTTATAGCAATCAGCCCCAGCATTTT	CATSDPGTPYSNQPQHF
.	TRBJ1-6	.	13	TRBV6-1	TGTGCCAGCAGTGAGGGCTATAATTCACCCCTCCACTTT	CASSEGYNSPLHF
.	TRBJ2-7	.	14	TRBV19	TGTGCCAGTAGTATTAACCAGGGTGGTACTCGGCAGTACTTC	CASSINQGGTRQYF
.	TRBJ2-7	.	13	TRBV13	TGTGCCAGCAGCTTGGGGACTGACTACGAGCAGTACTTC	CASSLGTDYEQYF
.	TRBJ2-7	.	16	TRBV19	TGTGCCAGTAGTTTGTCGACAGGCAAAATTAGGTACGAGCAGTACTTC	CASSLSTGKIRYEQYF
medium-sized	TRBJ2-7	TRBD1	16	TRBV27	TGTGCCAGCAGTTTATCAGGACAGGATAACCCCTACGAGCAGTACTTC	CASSLSGQDNPYEQYF
.	TRBJ1-3	.	14	TRBV27	TGTGCCAGCAGTTTGAGGGGCTCTGGAAACACCATATATTTT	CASSLRGSGNTIYF
.	TRBJ2-1	.	14	TRBV5-1	TGCGCCAGCAGCGTAGAACTAGCAATCCATGAGCAGTTCTTC	CASSVELAIHEQFF
.	TRBJ2-3	.	14	TRBV3-1/TRBV3-2	TGTGCCAGCAGCCCCTACTCGAAACCAGATACGCAGTATTTT	CASSPYSKPDTQYF
.	TRBJ1-1	.	13	TRBV28	TGTGCCAGCAGACAAATGGTGGGGACTGAAGCTTTCTTT	CASRQMVGTEAFF
few	TRBJ2-7	.	14	TRBV6-5	TGTGCCAGCAGACTCGACCAGAGCTCCTACGAGCAGTACTTC	CASRLDQSSYEQYF
.	TRBJ2-7	.	17	TRBV28	TGTGCCAGCGTCACTTCCTTAGGACAGTCGAGCTCCTACGAGCAGTACTTC	CASVTSLGQSSSYEQYF
.	TRBJ2-2	.	16	TRBV5-1	TGCGCCAGCAGCTTGGGGGGACGGAATAACATCGGGGAGCTGTTTTTT	CASSLGGRNNIGELFF
.	TRBJ2-3	.	16	TRBV16	TGTGCCAGCAGCCAATCCGGGCAATATCGCACAGATACGCAGTATTTT	CASSQSGQYRTDTQYF
few	TRBJ1-1	TRBD1	17	TRBV5-1	TGCGCCAGCAGCTCTGACCTTTTGGGACAGGTGAACACTGAAGCTTTCTTT	CASSSDLLGQVNTEAFF
.	TRBJ2-4	TRBD2	15	TRBV7-6	TGTGCCAGCAGCTTACGAGGACTAGCGGGAGATATTTGGTACTTC	CASSLRGLAGDIWYF
few	TRBJ2-2	.	16	TRBV7-2	TGTGCCAGCAGCTTACACCGCGGGGGCAACACCGGGGAGCTGTTTTTT	CASSLHRGGNTGELFF
few	TRBJ2-7	.	13	TRBV27	TGTGCCAGCAGTTCGACAGTAGACTACGAGCAGTACTTC	CASSSTVDYEQYF
.	TRBJ1-1	.	13	TRBV7-9	TGTGCCAGCAGCTTAGTGTATCTGGAGAAAGCTTTCTTT	CASSLVYLEKAFF
.	TRBJ2-1	TRBD2	15	TRBV28	TGTGCCAGCAGTCCGACTAGCGGAGCAGTTAATGAGCAGTTCTTC	CASSPTSGAVNEQFF
.	TRBJ2-2	TRBD2	15	TRBV28	TGTGCCAGCACGGGGACTAGCGGCTGGGCCGGGGAGCTGTTTTTT	CASTGTSGWAGELFF
.	TRBJ2-5	.	15	TRBV7-2	TGTGCCAGCAGCTTCCCGAGCTGGGGGCAAGAGACCCAGTACTTC	CASSFPSWGQETQYF
.	TRBJ1-1	.	14	TRBV6-5	TGTGCCAGCCAGAGGGCGGGAGGGGTAACTGAAGCTTTCTTT	CASQRAGGVTEAFF
.	TRBJ2-1	.	14	TRBV24-1	TGTGCCACCAGTGAGTCACAGGGCCGGGTTGAGCAGTTCTTC	CATSESQGRVEQFF
.	TRBJ2-1	TRBD2	18	TRBV5-4	TGTGCCAGCAGCTTGCCCCGAGCTCTAGCGGGAGATAACAATGAGCAGTTCTTC	CASSLPRALAGDNNEQFF
few	TRBJ2-7	.	13	TRBV3-1/TRBV3-2	TGTGCCAGCAGCCCAAATACCAGGCTCCCGTTCCTCTTC	CASSPNTRLPFLF
.	TRBJ2-7	.	11	TRBV20-1	TGCAGTGCTAGAGATCTGTCGGAGCAGTACTTC	CSARDLSEQYF
.	TRBJ1-1	.	15	TRBV4-2	TGTGCCAGCAGCCAAGATCTGGGGGTAGACACTGAAGCTTTCTTT	CASSQDLGVDTEAFF
.	TRBJ2-7	.	14	TRBV7-3	TGTGCCAGCAGCTTAGAGAGGGCCTCCTACGAGCAGTACTTC	CASSLERASYEQYF
.	TRBJ1-5	.	14	TRBV2	TGTGCCAGCAGCGCTCTGGCGTTAAATCAGCCCCAGCATTTT	CASSALALNQPQHF
.	TRBJ2-7	.	15	TRBV19	TGTGCCAGTAGCCCAGGACCAGAGGTTGCCTACGAGCAGTACTTC	CASSPGPEVAYEQYF
few	TRBJ2-3	TRBD1	14	TRBV5-1	TGCGCCAGCAGCCCGGGACAGGGAGGGGATACGCAGTATTTT	CASSPGQGGDTQYF
once	TRBJ2-3	TRBD1	14	TRBV5-4	TGTGCCAGCAGCATTCAGGGGGGCACAGATACGCAGTATTTT	CASSIQGGTDTQYF
few	TRBJ2-3	.	11	TRBV10-1	TGCGCCAGCAGTGTTGCAGATACGCAGTATTTT	CASSVADTQYF
medium-sized	TRBJ1-3	.	16	TRBV3-1/TRBV3-2	TGTGCCAGCAGTTCCATCCCGGGATACTCTGGAAACACCATATATTTT	CASSSIPGYSGNTIYF
once	TRBJ2-7	TRBD2	15	TRBV10-3	TGTGCCATATCCCCCAGTAGCGGGAGCTCCTACGAGCAGTACTTC	CAISPSSGSSYEQYF
.	TRBJ2-1	.	13	TRBV11-2	TGTGCCAGCAGCCTAGCTCCAGCAAATGAGCAGTTCTTC	CASSLAPANEQFF
.	TRBJ2-7	.	16	TRBV6-2/TRBV6-3	TGTGCCAGCAGTTACTCTTGGGTCATCCTCTTTACGGAGCAGTACTTC	CASSYSWVILFTEQYF
.	TRBJ2-1	.	14	TRBV10-3	TGTGCCATCAGTGAGGCAGGGGGGAACAATGAGCAGTTCTTC	CAISEAGGNNEQFF
few	TRBJ2-3	TRBD2	15	TRBV7-3	TGTGCCAGCAGCTTGACTAGCGGGGAAACAGATACGCAGTATTTT	CASSLTSGETDTQYF
.	TRBJ1-5	.	14	TRBV23-1	TGCGCCAGCAGTCCATGGAGGGGTGATCAGCCCCAGCATTTT	CASSPWRGDQPQHF
.	TRBJ1-4	.	12	TRBV3-1/TRBV3-2	TGTGCCTGCGGGGCAGGATTTGAAAAACTGTTTTTT	CACGAGFEKLFF
.	TRBJ2-3	.	11	TRBV20-1	TGCAGTGTCCAGAGCACAGATACGCAGTATTTT	CSVQSTDTQYF
.	TRBJ2-7	.	13	TRBV2	TGTGCCAGCGGGCCCGGATATAGGGGGGGGCAGTACTTC	CASGPGYRGGQYF
.	TRBJ1-2	.	14	TRBV6-5	TGTGCCAGCAGTTACTCCGGGCAGCAGAATGGCTACACCTTC	CASSYSGQQNGYTF
.	TRBJ2-2	.	15	TRBV10-3	TGTGCCATCAGTGTAGGGGCAGGGATCCCCGGGGAGCTGTTTTTT	CAISVGAGIPGELFF
.	TRBJ1-3	.	13	TRBV7-9	TGTGCCAGCAGATTGACCGGGGGAAACACCATATATTTT	CASRLTGGNTIYF
.	TRBJ2-5	.	13	TRBV3-1/TRBV3-2	TGTGCCAGCAGCCAAGGTCCGGGGCAGACCCAGTACTTC	CASSQGPGQTQYF
.	TRBJ2-3	.	20	TRBV15	TGTGCCACCAGCAGAGATGGGGGGGTGGAATGGACAGGGCGCACAGATACGCAGTATTTT	CATSRDGGVEWTGRTDTQYF
.	TRBJ2-2	TRBD2	15	TRBV19	TGTGCCAGTAGTTCAGGACTAGCGGGGACCGGGGAGCTGTTTTTT	CASSSGLAGTGELFF
once	TRBJ2-3	.	14	TRBV4-2	TGTGCCAGCAGCCAAGAAGACAGCACAGATACGCAGTATTTT	CASSQEDSTDTQYF